A single sample is the source of the 20 T cell receptor beta chains below, sequenced in a study of T cell responses to AZD1222 COVID-19 vaccine listed by TCRdb under 2021. The method was the immunoSEQ multiplex PCR assay. In its TCRdb copy, this immuneACCESS table keeps in-frame sequences only and misses some clones. Where compared with another copy, unresolved V genes explain less than half of these, and the others have no known cause. A total of around 96,000 clones appear in this sample, more than 70% of them only once. Roughly 5.6% of the sample rests with the top ten. The time point label here, explained by the study, means: about 28 days (+/-7) after the second vaccine dose. The sequenced sample was peripheral blood, obtained 28 days after the second AZD1222 dose. The receptor set was obtained from an adult who received the AZD1222 COVID-19 vaccine.

The chain recombines TRBV6-4 with TRBJ1-1; 9 positions match TRBD1. V shed 10 bases, J shed 4 bases, and the junction held 10 bases outside the gene matches. Germline V CDR1 and CDR2: MRHNA, SNTAGT. The CDR3 is made up of 14 amino acids. In nucleotides, the CDR3 is TGTGCCACCACGAGGGACAGGGAGAGCACTGAAGCTTTCTTT. Its translation is CATTRDRESTEAFF.

The J gene is TRBJ2-1, the V gene TRBV9, with 8 positions matching TRBD2. The CDR3 runs 16 residues. The germline V gene has CDR1 SGDLS and CDR2 YYNGEE. Trimming at V came to 0 bases and at J to 7 bases, leaving 9 bases not matched to a gene. This CDR3 is CASSVVASGRRNEQFF. Here the CDR3 DNA reads TGTGCCAGCAGCGTAGTCGCGAGCGGGAGAAGGAATGAGCAGTTCTTC.

The chain links TRBV3-1 (or the pseudogene TRBV3-2) to TRBJ1-3; D is unclear. The ends were cut back, 1 base at V and 0 bases at J, with 10 bases in the middle. CDR3 length: 16 amino acids. Germline V gene sequence: CDR1 LGHDT, CDR2 YNNKEL (reference sequence). Written as DNA, the CDR3 is TGTGCCAGCAGCCAAGCCAGACTCAACTCTGGAAACACCATATATTTT. Translation gives CASSQARLNSGNTIYF.

The chain uses TRBV30 and TRBJ2-7; no clear D. The CDR3 extends over 12 amino acids. V lost 0 bases and J 3 bases, leaving 6 bases between the germline ends. Germline V gene lookup returns CDR1 GTSNPN and CDR2 SVGIG (reference sequence). CDR3 protein: CAWSVYRYEQYF. CDR3 nucleotides: TGTGCCTGGAGTGTATACCGCTACGAGCAGTACTTC.

CDR3 residues: CASSQGAHRGVRSPLHF. CDR3 nucleotide sequence: TGCGCCAGCAGCCAAGGGGCCCATAGGGGGGTACGCTCACCCCTCCACTTT. The J gene is TRBJ1-6, the V gene TRBV4-1; D is possibly TRBD1 (6 bases). Germline CDR1 and CDR2: MGHRA and YSYEKL. Trimming pared 1 base from V and 10 bases from J, leaving 20 bases between. CDR3 length: 17 amino acids.

This clone showed up just once. Mismatch with germline at one junction end may stem from a read error. J is TRBJ2-5 and V is TRBV10-3; D call uncertain. The length of the CDR3 is 14 residues. Germline V gene sequence: CDR1 ENHRY, CDR2 SYGVKD. As DNA, the CDR3 is TGTGCCATCAGTGAGTCGGGCGCCCAAAAGACCCAGTACTTC. It specifies CAISESGAQKTQYF.

The V call is TRBV7-9, the J call TRBJ1-4; D unresolved. The CDR3 is 12 residues long. V lost 8 bases, J lost 8 bases, and 12 bases lay in between. Per germline, CDR1 SEHNR and CDR2 FQNEAQ (reference sequence). The chain's CDR3 is CASGSGSEKLFF. As DNA, the CDR3 is TGTGCCAGCGGATCGGGAAGCGAAAAACTGTTTTTT.

The chain links TRBV6-5 to TRBJ2-5; 7 positions match TRBD1. From germline, CDR1 is MNHEY and CDR2 SVGAGI. V gave up 6 bases and J gave up 5 bases; unmatched junction bases: 12. CDR3 length: 15 amino acids. The CDR3 region is CASRVPTGVRETQYF. The DNA for the CDR3 is TGTGCCAGCAGGGTACCCACAGGGGTAAGGGAGACCCAGTACTTC.

DNA for the CDR3: TGCGCCAGCAGCCTCAGGGTAACTGGGGCCAACGTCCTGACTTTC. Its translation: CASSLRVTGANVLTF. This rearrangement joins TRBV5-1 to TRBJ2-6; D may be TRBD1 (5 bases). The CDR3 extends over 15 amino acids. The V gene lost 4 bases and the J gene lost 2 bases, with 10 bases spanning the gap. Germline loops: CDR1 SGHRS, CDR2 YFSETQ.

The rearrangement uses TRBV4-2 and TRBJ2-2; D is ambiguous. CDR1 and CDR2 (germline): LGHNA, YNFKEQ. The CDR3 contains 11 residues. The ends were cut back, 1 base at V and 8 bases at J, with 2 bases in the middle. The CDR3 spells CASSQAGELFF. CDR3 nucleotide sequence: TGTGCCAGCAGCCAAGCGGGGGAGCTGTTTTTT.

The genes are TRBV7-3 and TRBJ2-7; 11 bases align to TRBD2. CDR3 size: 15 residues. V shed 5 bases and J 7 bases; nucleotides not matched to a gene: 10. From germline, CDR1 is SGHTA and CDR2 FQGTGA. As DNA, the CDR3 is TGTGCCAGCAGCCTGTTAGCGGGAGGGCCGGGGGAGCAGTACTTC. Amino acid sequence: CASSLLAGGPGEQYF.

V gene TRBV7-9 combines with J gene TRBJ1-5, with 7 positions matching TRBD1. In germline, CDR1 is SEHNR, CDR2 FQNEAQ (reference sequence). The CDR3 extends over 14 amino acids. J gave up 3 bases and V 5 bases, and 4 bases lay outside the gene matches. The CDR3 nucleotides read TGTGCCAGCAGCCACCAGGGGGACAATCAGCCCCAGCATTTT. This translates into CASSHQGDNQPQHF.

This rearrangement joins TRBV19 to TRBJ1-2, with D possibly matching TRBD1 (5 bases). V gave up 1 base and J gave up 2 bases, with 11 bases separating them. The CDR3 sequence is 15 residues long. The germline V gene has CDR1 LNHDA and CDR2 SQIVND (reference sequence). The CDR3 sequence: CASSIARDGNYGYTF. As DNA, the CDR3 is TGTGCCAGTAGTATAGCCAGGGACGGGAACTATGGCTACACCTTC. The full variable domain, its missing parts supplied by reference TRBV19 and TRBJ1-2, is DGGITQSPKYLFRKEGQNVTLSCEQNLNHDAMYWYRQDPGQGLRLIYYSQIVNDFQKGDIAEGYSVSREKKESFPLTVTSAQKNPTAFYLCASSIARDGNYGYTFGSGTRLTVV.

This chain connects TRBV11-2 to TRBJ2-6; a weak D match, TRBD2 (5 bases). The CDR3 loop spans 15 amino acids. Germline lookup yields CDR1 SGHAT and CDR2 FQNNGV. Deletions cut 4 bases from V and 1 base from J, with 8 bases between. Here the CDR3 DNA reads TGTGCCAGCAGCTCCTCGGGATCTGGGGCCAACGTCCTGACTTTC. The encoded protein is CASSSSGSGANVLTF.

This clone was counted once. CDR3 amino acids: CASSPSGLLDEKLFF. The CDR3 coding sequence is TGTGCCAGCAGTCCTTCCGGGCTTTTGGATGAAAAACTGTTTTTT. The genes are TRBV28 and TRBJ1-4, with unresolved D. The CDR3 spans 15 residues. Germline loops: CDR1 MDHEN, CDR2 SYDVKM. V lost 5 bases, J lost 6 bases, and 16 bases lay in between. Using reference TRBV28 and TRBJ1-4 for the parts outside the CDR3, the full variable domain is DVKVTQSSRYLVKRTGEKVFLECVQDMDHENMFWYRQDPGLGLRLIYFSYDVKMKEKGDIPEGYSVSREKKERFSLILESASTNQTSMYLCASSPSGLLDEKLFFGSGTQLSVL.

The chain uses TRBV5-5 and TRBJ1-1, with D possibly matching TRBD1 (5 bases). V was pared by 6 bases and J by 1 base, with 16 bases between. Germline CDR1 is SGHKS and CDR2 is YYEKEE (reference sequence). The CDR3 has 15 amino acids. The CDR3 DNA reads as TGTGCCAGCACCTGGGGCAGTTTGACGAACACTGAAGCTTTCTTT. Translation: CASTWGSLTNTEAFF.

V usage is TRBV6-1 and J usage is TRBJ1-2; D perhaps matches TRBD1 (6 bases). This CDR3 spans 15 amino acids. CDR1 is MNHNS, CDR2 SASEGT, per germline. Trimming stripped 1 base from V and 6 bases from J, with 15 bases between. CDR3 nucleotide sequence: TGTGCCAGCAGTGAAGTTCCCGGACAGCGGGATGGCTACACCTTC. This translates into CASSEVPGQRDGYTF.

The chain uses TRBV6-5 and TRBJ2-5; D might be TRBD1 (6 bases). The germline CDR1 and CDR2 sequences are MNHEY and SVGAGI. The ends were cut back, 7 bases at V and 3 bases at J, with 9 bases in the middle. The length of the CDR3 is 12 residues. The CDR3 sequence is CASKRQEETQYF. CDR3 DNA: TGTGCCAGCAAACGACAGGAAGAGACCCAGTACTTC.

The rearrangement links TRBV5-1 to TRBJ1-4, with unresolved D. With 2 bases removed from V and 0 bases from J, the gap between germline ends came to 8 bases. CDR1 is SGHRS and CDR2 is YFSETQ in the germline V gene. The CDR3 is 15 residues long. Here the CDR3 reads CASSFGVTTNEKLFF. CDR3 nucleotides: TGCGCCAGCAGCTTTGGGGTGACAACTAATGAAAAACTGTTTTTT.

The rearrangement links TRBV5-1 to TRBJ2-1; no reliable D call. Germline V gene sequence: CDR1 SGHRS, CDR2 YFSETQ. V dropped 5 bases and J dropped 0 bases, with 12 bases sitting between them. The CDR3 loop spans 15 amino acids. The CDR3 sequence: CASSILPSSYNEQFF. CDR3 in DNA: TGCGCCAGCAGTATTCTTCCAAGCTCCTACAATGAGCAGTTCTTC.